The T cell receptor (beta chain) under discussion was sequenced for a study of blood T cell repertoires in COVID-19 (dated by TCRdb to about 2020). General notes on the study: Samples covering the acute and convalescent phases of COVID-19 were provided by collaborators in the United States, Italy and Spain. The material from the prospective study consisted of cDNA or gDNA derived from T cells, B-cell-depleted T cells, or PBMCs. The dataset comprised deeply sampled blood TCRbeta repertoires from subjects exposed to, actively infected with, or recovered from COVID-19. The repertoires were released in a freely available public database meant as a resource for research on the immune response to SARS-CoV-2. The samples were drawn from the first 160 participants of the ongoing ImmuneRACE study and from 1,254 subjects provided by 6 global collaborators. The sample metadata nearly always contained a de-identified subject ID, COVID-19 status, age in years and sex. Where HLA class I and class II types were available, the types were taken from metadata supplied by the sample provider, not from assay-based typing. What the authors observed across the whole study: The quantity of clinical and demographic metadata differed by source and by participant and was supplied without curation.

Enrolling through a virtual design, the prospective study's participants ranged in age from about 18 to 100 years and lived across 20 to 30 United States geographic areas. To assign participants to cohorts, the prospective study relied on clinical history that participants themselves reported in a screening survey and a study questionnaire. Recovered participants in ImmuneRACE Cohort 3 were defined by two consecutive negative NP/OP PCR tests, clearance by a healthcare professional, or resolution of symptoms. Mobile phlebotomists in the prospective study collected whole blood, serum and a nasopharyngeal or oropharyngeal swab from every participant. Prospective study participants could optionally give additional blood draws and questionnaires over an approximately 2-month period. Blood samples from the prospective study were shipped frozen or at room temperature prior to DNA extraction. TCRbeta CDR3 regions were amplified from genomic DNA by means of the immunoSEQ Assay, a bias-controlled multiplex PCR. Per the original workflow: The number of nucleated cells in each sample was estimated from the amplification of reference gene primers within the assay. To quantify the absolute abundance of each unique TCRbeta CDR3 rearrangement, sequence reads were collapsed and filtered. For each sample, productive Simpson clonality was calculated by taking the square root of Simpson's diversity index across productive rearrangements. Drawn from immuneACCESS, this table holds only the in-frame rearrangements with V and J called that TCRdb kept. Clones are partly lost; checked studies trace under half to an unresolved V gene and leave the rest unexplained. Clone size and V and J calls were adopted from that table, with D and trimming inferred from the DNA. This sample is represented by about 180,000 clones; 80% to 90% of them were singletons. The leading ten clones occupy nearly 15% of the sample.

Of note for this clone: Its antigen is not yet known. No per-base quality is available; no much larger clone lies one base away.

The V end loses 7 bases and the J end loses 8 bases, and a stretch of 23 bases separates them. The cysteine opens and the phenylalanine closes a CDR3 of 15 amino acids. The read is trimmed to its CDR3 DNA, 45 bases read in frame from base 1. The germline V gene encodes CDR1 MNHEY and CDR2 SVGAGI. This sequence uses TRBV6-5 and TRBJ1-2; the D gene lacks a confident call. The sequencing input was PBMCs or T cells enriched from blood (not recorded which). The clonotype comes from a man aged 50-60 years who had recovered from COVID-19. The nucleotide sequence reads as follows: TGTGCCAGCACCGAATGGCGACTAGGGTCTTCCGGCTACACCTTC. This gives the protein CASTEWRLGSSGYTF.